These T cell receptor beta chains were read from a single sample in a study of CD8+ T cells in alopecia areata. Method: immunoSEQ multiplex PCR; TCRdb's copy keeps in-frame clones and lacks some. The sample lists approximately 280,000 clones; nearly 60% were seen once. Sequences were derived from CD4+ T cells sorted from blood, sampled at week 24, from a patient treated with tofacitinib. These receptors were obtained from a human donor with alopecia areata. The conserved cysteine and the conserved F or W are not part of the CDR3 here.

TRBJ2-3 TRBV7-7 ASSFSGVSTDTQY
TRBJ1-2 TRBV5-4 ASSLVGGRGGYT
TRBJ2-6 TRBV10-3 ATTGQVSGANVLT
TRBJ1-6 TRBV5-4 ASSLAGSHNSPLH
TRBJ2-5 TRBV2 ASRSQETQY
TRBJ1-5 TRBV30 AWNLDSSNQPQH
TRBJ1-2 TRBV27 ASKDRVHGYT
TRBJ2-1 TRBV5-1 ASSLQGALNEQF
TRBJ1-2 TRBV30 AWSRGDRSTINYGYT
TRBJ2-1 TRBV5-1 ASSLEGTYPPNEQF
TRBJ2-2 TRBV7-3 ASSNNRDTGELF
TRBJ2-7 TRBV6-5 ASSLDTGYEQY
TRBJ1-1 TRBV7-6 ASSPWAEGHTEAF
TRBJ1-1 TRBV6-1 ASGRSGDTEAF
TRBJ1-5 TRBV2 ASRLGRDQPQH
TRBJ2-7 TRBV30 AWSPGNYEQY
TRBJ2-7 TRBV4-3 ASSQDQATSYEQY
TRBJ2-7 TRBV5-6 ASSLEVQGPPYEQY
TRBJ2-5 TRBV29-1 SVDAGQGVRETQY
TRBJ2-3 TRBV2 ASSNEKRVVDTQY
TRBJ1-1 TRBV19 ATGSAEAF
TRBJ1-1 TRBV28 ASSLLYTEAF
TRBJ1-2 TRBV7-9 ASSPTAGEGYT
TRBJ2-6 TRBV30 AYAQGAGANVLT
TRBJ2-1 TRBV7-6 ASRADRGSYNEQF
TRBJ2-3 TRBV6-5 ASSYSGRVTDTQY
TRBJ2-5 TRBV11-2 ASSFGHGETQY
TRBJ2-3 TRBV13 ASSLAGLVTDTQY
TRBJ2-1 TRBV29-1 SLVRFAYNEQF
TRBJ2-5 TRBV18 ASSPTGAETQY
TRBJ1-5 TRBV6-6 ASSWGAGQPQH
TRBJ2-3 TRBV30 AWSRAPNTQY